What follows describes a single T cell receptor beta chain. Other nucleotide sequences from this sample produce the same CDR3. CDR3 length equals 12 residues. V lost 8 bases, J lost 4 bases, and 4 bases stayed unmatched. Germline CDR1 is SGDLS and CDR2 is YYNGEE. The data derive from a study of shared clonotypes between healthy human individuals. Study-wide background: Per donor, CD8 memory used one plate, CD8 naive used two, CD4 memory used three and CD4 naive used three.

Naive CD8 cells comprised CD45RO-negative, CCR7-positively selected cells, excluding terminally differentiated effector memory CD45RA+ cells. The DNA input per sorted-subset replicate PCR was roughly 180 ng, corresponding to roughly 30,000 T cell genomes. Here immunoSEQ multiplex PCR was the method, and the copy in TCRdb shows in-frame clones only, minus some. The data hold a few million clones, with roughly 95% observed a single time. This chain links TRBV9 with TRBJ1-2; 8 bases agree with TRBD1. The specimen sequenced was naive CD8+ T cells from PBMCs. The source of this sequence is a man between 18 and 35 years old in good health. Some clones in this sample may be carry-over from other donors' samples. CDR3 sequence: CASGQGGYGYTF. CDR3 nucleotide sequence: TGTGCCAGTGGACAGGGAGGCTATGGCTACACCTTC.